The 16 T cell receptor beta chains given below trace back to one sample, sequenced in a study of T cells after yellow fever vaccination (dated by TCRdb to about 2019). The library was generated by 5' RACE. The sequencer listed for this sample is Illumina NovaSeq 6000. In TCRdb, the public reads were trimmed at Q25 with fastp and aligned with MiXCR, with productive beta chains retained. One record per CDR3 amino acid sequence lists the most common genes and DNA. The sample profile shows some 250,000 distinct CDR3 sequences; more than 3.5% of them were found once. The ten largest clones take up about 20% of the sample. The sample's treatment or condition label is to be understood as: live attenuated yellow fever vaccine strain. The sequencing used PBMCs, collected 15 days after the yellow fever booster vaccination. These TCRs come from a man aged 18 to 30 who received the YFV17D yellow fever vaccine.

This clonotype has at least ten counts. The chain combines TRBV25-1 with TRBJ2-1, with D maybe TRBD2 (6 bases). This CDR3 spans 14 amino acids. Trimming removed 3 bases at V and 5 bases at J, with 11 bases between. The germline V gene encodes CDR1 MGHDK and CDR2 SYGVNS. In DNA form, the CDR3 reads TGTGCCAGCAGTGATCCGGGACTTAACAATGAGCAGTTCTTC. As protein: CASSDPGLNNEQFF.

The table lists this clonotype with many counts. V is TRBV20-1 and J is TRBJ1-2; perhaps TRBD1 as D (5 bases). The germline CDR1 and CDR2 sequences are DFQATT and SNEGSKA (reference sequence). The CDR3 has 14 residues. Trimming left V 1 base short and J 7 bases short, with 16 bases between. The CDR3 sequence is CSARGMTVYGGYTF. CDR3 bases: TGCAGTGCTAGAGGAATGACAGTGTATGGTGGCTACACCTTC.

The table lists this clonotype with many counts. The CDR3: CATSDSGGMRDTQYF. DNA of the CDR3: TGTGCCACCAGTGACTCCGGGGGGATGAGAGATACGCAGTATTTT. The chain couples TRBV24-1 to TRBJ2-3; 7 nucleotides align to TRBD2. The V gene end was trimmed by 4 bases and the J gene end by 5 bases; junction bases not matched to a gene: 8. This CDR3 spans 15 amino acids. Germline V CDR1 and CDR2: KGHDR, SFDVKD.

This clonotype has a count of ten or more. The chain couples TRBV7-9 to TRBJ2-1; D assignment may be TRBD1 or TRBD2 (5 bases each). Germline CDR1 reads SEHNR; CDR2 reads FQNEAQ (reference sequence). The V end was cut by 2 bases, the J end by 9 bases, with 11 bases between. The CDR3 spans 13 residues. This CDR3 reads CASSLPRGTEQFF. CDR3 nucleotides: TGTGCCAGCAGCTTACCACGGGGCACTGAGCAGTTCTTC.

This clonotype was counted many times. V and J are TRBV28 and TRBJ2-3; TRBD2 agrees at 13 bases. Losses at the gene ends were 6 bases for V and 0 bases for J; bases not matched to a gene: 6. Germline CDR1 is MDHEN and CDR2 is SYDVKM. This CDR3 spans 17 amino acids. This CDR3 reads CASSPPGLAGSTDTQYF. CDR3 nucleotide sequence: TGTGCCAGCAGCCCTCCGGGACTAGCGGGGAGCACAGATACGCAGTATTTT.

At least ten counts were recorded for this clonotype. The chain links TRBV7-6 to TRBJ1-4; 7 bases align to TRBD1. The CDR3 extends over 14 amino acids. V was pared by 2 bases and J by 7 bases, with 4 bases of the junction left unmatched. Germline values: CDR1 SGHVS, CDR2 FNYEAQ. The DNA for the CDR3 is TGTGCCAGCAGCTTAAGACAGGGCCCTGAAAAACTGTTTTTT. Translating gives CASSLRQGPEKLFF.

Ten or more counts support this clonotype. The chain joins TRBV6-6 to TRBJ2-5; 8 bases line up with TRBD2. Germline V lookup: CDR1 MNHNY, CDR2 SVGAGI (reference sequence). Germline trimming cut 7 bases from V and 5 bases from J; bases unmatched to any gene: 12. The CDR3 runs 15 residues. The chain's CDR3 is CASTDGGGARETQYF. The CDR3 nucleotides read TGTGCCAGCACCGACGGGGGGGGGGCCAGGGAGACCCAGTACTTC.

Many counts were recorded for this clonotype. The chain couples TRBV5-6 to TRBJ1-1, with unresolved D. Germline V gene sequence: CDR1 SGHDT, CDR2 YYEEEE. This CDR3 comprises 14 residues. V was shortened by 1 base and J by 7 bases, with 14 bases between the two germline ends. The CDR3 bases are TGTGCCAGCAGCTTGTTGAGCGGGTTTAATGAAGCTTTCTTT. Encoded protein: CASSLLSGFNEAFF. The full variable domain, rest sourced from reference TRBV5-6 and TRBJ1-1, is DAGVTQSPTHLIKTRGQQVTLRCSPKSGHDTVSWYQQALGQGPQFIFQYYEEEERQRGNFPDRFSGHQFPNYSSELNVNALLLGDSALYLCASSLLSGFNEAFFGQGTRLTVV.

This clonotype was found many times. In nucleotides, the CDR3 is TGCGCCAGCAGCGTGGACCCCGGGACCCCTGGAAACACCATATATTTT. It translates to CASSVDPGTPGNTIYF. J is TRBJ1-3 and V is TRBV5-1, with a weak D call TRBD1 (5 bases). The CDR3 runs to 16 residues. CDR1 SGHRS and CDR2 YFSETQ come from the germline V gene. The V gene lost 4 bases and the J gene lost 2 bases, with 16 bases spanning the gap.

Many counts were recorded for this clonotype. This chain joins TRBV4-2 and TRBJ1-1; 7 bases agree with TRBD1. The CDR3 has 17 residues. Germline CDR1 reads LGHNA; CDR2 reads YNFKEQ. The J segment lost 1 base and the V segment lost 4 bases, leaving 12 bases of the junction unmatched. CDR3 sequence reads: CASSLATSGTANTEAFF. The CDR3 DNA sequence: TGTGCCAGCAGCCTCGCAACATCCGGGACAGCGAACACTGAAGCTTTCTTT.

This clonotype was detected ten times or more. The CDR3 here is CASSLVGAGDEQFF. CDR3 DNA: TGCGCCAGCAGCTTGGTTGGCGCGGGCGATGAGCAGTTCTTC. V is TRBV5-1 and J is TRBJ2-1, with a tentative D call TRBD2 (5 bases). V gave up 0 bases and J gave up 8 bases, with 12 bases separating them. The CDR3 covers 14 residues. The germline V gene encodes CDR1 SGHRS and CDR2 YFSETQ.

This clonotype was seen repeatedly, ten times or more. V gene TRBV27 combines with J gene TRBJ2-7, with D maybe TRBD1 (5 bases). The V and J ends lost 7 bases and 0 bases respectively, with 10 bases between them. This CDR3 contains 13 residues. Per the germline V gene, CDR1 is MNHEY and CDR2 is SMNVEV (reference sequence). The CDR3 DNA sequence: TGTGCCAGCAACCAGGGCAGCTCCTACGAGCAGTACTTC. Residues: CASNQGSSYEQYF.

This clonotype was recorded many times. The chain combines TRBV7-6 with TRBJ2-2, with no clear D. This CDR3 is built from 13 residues. CDR1 is SGHVS and CDR2 is FNYEAQ in the germline V gene. V gave up 5 bases and J gave up 4 bases, with 8 bases separating them. CDR3 DNA: TGTGCCAGCAGCCGGCGCCTCACCGGGGAGCTGTTTTTT. It encodes CASSRRLTGELFF. The full variable domain, in which reference TRBV7-6 and TRBJ2-2 provide the parts outside the CDR3, is GAGVSQSPRYKVTKRGQDVALRCDPISGHVSLYWYRQALGQGPEFLTYFNYEAQQDKSGLPNDRFSAERPEGSISTLTIQRTEQRDSAMYRCASSRRLTGELFFGEGSRLTVL.

This clonotype was counted at least ten times. The chain joins TRBV12-3 or TRBV12-4 to TRBJ1-2; D ambiguous. V lost 6 bases, J lost 1 base, and 12 bases lay in between. This CDR3 has 14 residues. CDR3 DNA: TGTGCCAGCAGCCCTCCTGCTAGTAACTATGGCTACACCTTC. Its translation is CASSPPASNYGYTF.

In this sample, this clonotype turned up many times. The chain links TRBV5-1 to TRBJ2-2, with D unclear. V gave up 1 base and J gave up 2 bases, with 15 bases separating them. Germline V gives CDR1 SGHRS, CDR2 YFSETQ. The CDR3 consists of 17 residues. The CDR3 DNA reads as TGCGCCAGCAGCTTGATTCTGGTGGGCACCAACACCGGGGAGCTGTTTTTT. It encodes CASSLILVGTNTGELFF.

This clonotype has a count of ten or more. The chain carries TRBV5-4 and TRBJ1-6; TRBD1 is a possible D gene (6 bases). Germline assignment: CDR1 SGHNT and CDR2 YYREEE (reference sequence). V was shortened by 0 bases and J by 7 bases, with 8 bases between the two germline ends. The CDR3 has 14 residues. The CDR3 loop is CASSLEQGNSPLHF. The CDR3 nucleotides read TGTGCCAGCAGCTTGGAACAGGGAAATTCACCCCTCCACTTT.